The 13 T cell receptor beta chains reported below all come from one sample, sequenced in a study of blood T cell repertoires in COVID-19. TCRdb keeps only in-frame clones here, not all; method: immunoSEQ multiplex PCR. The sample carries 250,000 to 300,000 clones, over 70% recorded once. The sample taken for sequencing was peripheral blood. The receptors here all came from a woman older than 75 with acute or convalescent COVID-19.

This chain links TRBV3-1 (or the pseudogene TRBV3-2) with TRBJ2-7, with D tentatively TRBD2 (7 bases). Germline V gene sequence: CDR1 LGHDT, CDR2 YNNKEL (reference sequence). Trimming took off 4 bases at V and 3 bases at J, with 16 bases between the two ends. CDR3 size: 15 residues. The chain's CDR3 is CASSPQGRGSYEQYF. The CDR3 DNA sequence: TGTGCCAGCAGCCCCCAGGGGCGGGGGAGCTACGAGCAGTACTTC.

The CDR3 here is CASSPPVLAGGPNEQFF. DNA for the CDR3: TGCGCCAGCAGCCCTCCAGTACTAGCGGGAGGGCCTAATGAGCAGTTCTTC. The rearrangement links TRBV5-1 to TRBJ2-1; 13 positions match TRBD2. V lost 4 bases and J lost 7; bases outside the gene matches: 11. The CDR3 length is 17 residues. Looked up from germline, CDR1 is SGHRS and CDR2 is YFSETQ.

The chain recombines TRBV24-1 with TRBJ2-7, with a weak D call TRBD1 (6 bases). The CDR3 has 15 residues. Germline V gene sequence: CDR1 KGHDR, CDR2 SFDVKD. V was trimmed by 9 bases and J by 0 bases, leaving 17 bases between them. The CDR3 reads CATSSGHYHSYEQYF. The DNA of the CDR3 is TGTGCCACCTCCTCGGGACACTATCACTCCTACGAGCAGTACTTC.

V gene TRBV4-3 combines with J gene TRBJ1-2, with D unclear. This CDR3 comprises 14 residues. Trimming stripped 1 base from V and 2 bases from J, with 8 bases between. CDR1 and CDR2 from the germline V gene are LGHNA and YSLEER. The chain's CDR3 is CASSQALGNYGYTF. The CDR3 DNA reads TGCGCCAGCAGCCAAGCCTTGGGCAACTATGGCTACACCTTC.

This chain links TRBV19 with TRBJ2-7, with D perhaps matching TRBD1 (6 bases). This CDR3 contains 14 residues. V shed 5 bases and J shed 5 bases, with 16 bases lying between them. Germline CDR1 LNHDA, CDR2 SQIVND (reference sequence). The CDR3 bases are TGTGCCAGTAGTCCCGACAGGCTCGGGCACGAGCAGTACTTC. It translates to CASSPDRLGHEQYF.

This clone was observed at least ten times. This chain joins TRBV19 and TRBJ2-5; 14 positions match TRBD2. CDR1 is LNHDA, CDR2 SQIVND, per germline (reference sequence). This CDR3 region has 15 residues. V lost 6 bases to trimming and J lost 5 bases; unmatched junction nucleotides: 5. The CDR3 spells CASSGTSGSRETQYF. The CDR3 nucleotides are TGTGCCAGTAGCGGGACTAGCGGGAGTAGGGAGACCCAGTACTTC.

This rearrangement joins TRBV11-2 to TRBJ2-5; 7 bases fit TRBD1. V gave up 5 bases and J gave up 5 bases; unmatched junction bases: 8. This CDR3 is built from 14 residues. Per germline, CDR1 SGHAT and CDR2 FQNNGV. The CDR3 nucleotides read TGTGCCAGCAGCGTAACAGGGGTAGGGGAGACCCAGTACTTC. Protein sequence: CASSVTGVGETQYF.

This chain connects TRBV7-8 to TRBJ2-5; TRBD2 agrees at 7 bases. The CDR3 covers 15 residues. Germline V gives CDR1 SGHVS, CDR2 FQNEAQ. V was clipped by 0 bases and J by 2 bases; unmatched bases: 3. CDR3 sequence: CASSLAAGEQETQYF. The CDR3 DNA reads TGTGCCAGCAGCTTAGCCGCGGGGGAACAAGAGACCCAGTACTTC. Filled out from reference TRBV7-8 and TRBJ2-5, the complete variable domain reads GAGVSQSPRYKVAKRGQDVALRCDPISGHVSLFWYQQALGQGPEFLTYFQNEAQLDKSGLPSDRFFAERPEGSVSTLKIQRTQQEDSAVYLCASSLAAGEQETQYFGPGTRLLVL.

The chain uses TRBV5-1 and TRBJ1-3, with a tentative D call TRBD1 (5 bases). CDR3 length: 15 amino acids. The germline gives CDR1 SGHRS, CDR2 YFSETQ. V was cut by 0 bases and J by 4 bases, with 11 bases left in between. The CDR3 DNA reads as TGCGCCAGCAGCTTGGACCCAGGGTTCGGAAACACCATATATTTT. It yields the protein CASSLDPGFGNTIYF.

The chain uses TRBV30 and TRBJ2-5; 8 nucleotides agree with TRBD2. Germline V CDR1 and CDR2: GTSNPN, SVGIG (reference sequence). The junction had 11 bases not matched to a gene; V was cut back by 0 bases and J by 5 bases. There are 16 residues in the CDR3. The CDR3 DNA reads TGTGCCTGGAGTGTAAAGCGGGAGTATTTATGGGAGACCCAGTACTTC. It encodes CAWSVKREYLWETQYF.

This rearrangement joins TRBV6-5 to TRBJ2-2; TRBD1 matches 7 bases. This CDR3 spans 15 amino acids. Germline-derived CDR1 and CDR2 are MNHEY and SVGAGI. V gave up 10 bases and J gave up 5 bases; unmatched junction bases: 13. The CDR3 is CATLSRTGSTGELFF. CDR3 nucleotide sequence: TGTGCCACCCTTAGTAGGACAGGTTCAACCGGGGAGCTGTTTTTT.

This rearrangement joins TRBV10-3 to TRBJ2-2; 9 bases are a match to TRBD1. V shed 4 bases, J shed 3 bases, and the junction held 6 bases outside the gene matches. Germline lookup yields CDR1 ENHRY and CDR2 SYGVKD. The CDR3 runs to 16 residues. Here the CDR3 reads CAISANRGRDTGELFF. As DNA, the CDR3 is TGTGCCATCAGTGCGAACAGGGGGCGCGACACCGGGGAGCTGTTTTTT.

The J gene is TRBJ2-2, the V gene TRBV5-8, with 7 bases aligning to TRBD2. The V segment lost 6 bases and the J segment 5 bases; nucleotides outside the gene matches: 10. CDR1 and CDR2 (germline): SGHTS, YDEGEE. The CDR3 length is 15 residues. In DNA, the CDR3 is TGTGCCAGCAACTATCAAGAAGCGGGGACCGGGGAGCTGTTTTTT. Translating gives CASNYQEAGTGELFF.